This TCR beta chain was recovered during a study of T cells after yellow fever vaccination (dated by TCRdb to the late 2010s). About the investigation overall: The SMART-Seq v4 Ultra Low Input RNA kit was used to prepare libraries from fractions with low cell numbers. To follow T-cell clones before and after both primary and booster YFV17D yellow fever vaccination, bulk TCR alpha and beta repertoires underwent longitudinal sequencing. Two healthy male donors, one aged 18 to 29 and one aged 30 to 40 years, were included in the cohort. Bulk PBMC replicates and cell subsets were isolated from blood drawn at multiple timepoints before and after both primary and secondary immunization.

Results the study describes overall, beyond this receptor: The secondary T-cell response was found to be weaker but faster than the primary response, with a peak reached on day 5 rather than on day 15. After the booster, most clones that had expanded after primary vaccination were detected again (nearly 97% of CD4 and around nine tenths of CD8), suggesting broad maintenance of memory. A small share of clonotypes occurred in both CD4 and CD8 compartments, likely arising from convergent recombination. The study included only two donors, which limits how far the findings can be generalized. Because abundant contaminating clonotypes from the bulk population could be contained in FACS-sorted repertoires, computational filtering was required.

Details on this clonotype: Its recognized antigen is unknown. Per-base qualities were not stored, and no clone one base away is much larger.

The germline V gene gives CDR1 as LGHNA and CDR2 as YSLEER. Trimming takes 0 bases from V and 8 bases from J, and the germline ends sit 16 bases apart. The CDR3 holds 16 amino acids from the cysteine to the phenylalanine. Only the CDR3 DNA stays, 48 bases, in frame from base 1. Sample treatment or condition, as interpreted from the label and publication: live attenuated yellow fever vaccine strain. At each blood-draw timepoint, two biological replicates of bulk PBMCs were collected. PBMCs were isolated from peripheral blood using a standard Ficoll-Paque protocol. RNA was extracted with TriZol from bulk PBMCs, CD4 and CD8 fractions, and dextramer-positive and dextramer-negative fractions. Instrument on record: Illumina NovaSeq 6000. TCR cDNA was synthesized by 5'RACE template switching, which introduced a universal primer site and unique molecular identifiers. Priming for cDNA synthesis came from both the TCR alpha and TCR beta constant segments. Library amplification involved two PCR steps, and the second step added sample barcodes and sequencing adapters. Libraries were sequenced on Illumina HiSeq 2500 (2x100 bp) or NovaSeq (2x150 bp). The authors processed their data as follows. Demultiplexing of reads and collapsing into UMI consensus sequences were performed with MIGEC, and V(D)J alignment was carried out with MiXCR. Using edgeR on replicate PBMC samples, clonotypes were called vaccine-responding if FDR was below 0.01 and the log2 fold change was above 5 up to day 15. Each bulk clonotype received a CD4 or CD8 identity based on whether the sequenced CD4 or CD8 repertoire contained that clonotype at higher abundance. The public reads were quality trimmed at Q25 with fastp and then assembled into clones with MiXCR by TCRdb, keeping productive beta chains. Each entry is one CDR3 protein sequence, shown with its most common DNA and genes. TCRdb, rather than the study authors, made the V and J calls. Counted in this sample were roughly 340,000 distinct CDR3 sequences; around 4.1% of them appeared once. Of the sample, 20% to 30% falls within the top ten clones.

Sequencing was performed on PBMCs, taken 5 days after the yellow fever booster vaccination. This receptor was obtained from a man between 18 and 29 years old who received the YFV17D yellow fever vaccine. This sequence uses TRBV4-3 and TRBJ1-4; no confident D gene assignment can be made. This receptor has the CDR3 CASSQDFRTLEEKLFF. The sequence in DNA is TGCGCCAGCAGCCAAGACTTCCGGACCTTAGAGGAAAAACTGTTTTTT.